The entry that follows covers one T cell receptor (beta chain) sequence. The entry originates in a study of blood T cells in healthy people across ages. Combining a sample-barcoded 5' primer with a J-beta primer mix, a second PCR ran for 7 to 11 cycles. TCRdb used MiXCR to reprocess the 5' RACE reads, holding one entry per CDR3 protein. The sample has roughly 730,000 distinct CDR3 sequences, roughly 50% seen once. The ends were cut back, 1 base at V and 7 bases at J, with 14 bases in the middle. The CDR3 is 15 residues long. Germline V CDR1 and CDR2: SGHTA, FQGNSA. The chain links TRBV7-2 to TRBJ2-1, with D perhaps TRBD1 (5 bases). The TCR was taken from a man aged 35 to 55 in good health. Sequenced sample: blood. DNA of the CDR3: TGTGCCAGCAGCTTAGTCGACAGATTCTATAATGAGCAGTTCTTC. It codes for CASSLVDRFYNEQFF. Using reference TRBV7-2 and TRBJ2-1 for the parts outside the CDR3, the full variable domain is GAGVSQSPSNKVTEKGKDVELRCDPISGHTALYWYRQSLGQGLEFLIYFQGNSAPDKSGLPSDRFSAERTGGSVSTLTIQRTQQEDSAVYLCASSLVDRFYNEQFFGPGTRLTVL.